Each of the 10 T cell receptor beta chains below was sequenced from the same sample in a study of T cells in Graves' hyperthyroidism and ophthalmopathy. Amplification of TCR beta CDR3 regions was performed using RNA transcripts as template. A set of HTBI primers served as the primers for a first-round RT-PCR of the TCR CDR3. TCRdb ran MiXCR on the multiplex PCR reads and lists one entry per CDR3 protein. Counted here are around 500,000 distinct CDR3 sequences, 14% occurring once; the ten biggest clones make up roughly 13%. Material for sequencing was blood. Source of these receptors: a woman aged 40 to 50 with Graves' hyperthyroidism.

This clonotype was counted ten times or more. The chain joins TRBV29-1 to TRBJ1-1; 7 bases agree with TRBD1. The V gene end was trimmed by 5 bases and the J gene end by 5 bases; junction bases not matched to a gene: 8. Looked up from germline, CDR1 is SQVTM and CDR2 is ANQGSEA. The CDR3 runs 13 residues. The CDR3, as DNA: TGCAGCGTTAGAAGGGACAGTGCAACTGAAGCTTTCTTT. This codes for CSVRRDSATEAFF.

This rearrangement joins TRBV29-1 to TRBJ1-1, with no clear D. Germline V gene sequence: CDR1 SQVTM, CDR2 ANQGSEA. This CDR3 spans 12 amino acids. Trimming removed 5 bases at V and 4 bases at J, with 11 bases between. The CDR3 DNA reads as TGCAGCGTTCAGGAGTTTGGCACTGAAGCTTTCTTT. Protein: CSVQEFGTEAFF.

This clonotype was counted ten times or more. J is TRBJ2-7 and V is TRBV20-1, with 7 nucleotides matching TRBD1. This CDR3 spans 15 amino acids. Germline V gene data show CDR1 as DFQATT and CDR2 as SNEGSKA (reference sequence). V was clipped by 0 bases and J by 4 bases; unmatched bases: 9. CDR3 region: CSARDSRGPMYEQYF. CDR3 DNA sequence: TGCAGTGCTAGAGATTCGAGGGGGCCCATGTACGAGCAGTACTTC.

This clonotype was counted many times. This chain connects TRBV20-1 to TRBJ1-2; TRBD1 is a possible D gene (5 bases). CDR1 DFQATT and CDR2 SNEGSKA come from the germline V gene (reference sequence). This CDR3 is built from 13 residues. Trimming cost V 3 bases and J 2 bases, with 10 bases left between them. CDR3 sequence (DNA): TGCAGTGCTAGGCACGGACAAAACTATGGCTACACCTTC. Encoded protein: CSARHGQNYGYTF.

This clonotype occurred a few times. The rearrangement joins TRBV6-1 to TRBJ2-3, with D perhaps TRBD1 (5 bases). The CDR3 consists of 15 residues. Per germline, CDR1 MNHNS and CDR2 SASEGT. V was trimmed by 7 bases and J by 6 bases, leaving 20 bases between them. Written as DNA, the CDR3 is TGTGCCAGCACCCCCCCTGCCAGGGTTGGTGATACGCAGTATTTT. Protein sequence: CASTPPARVGDTQYF.

This clonotype was seen at least ten times. The chain employs TRBV6-1 and TRBJ1-1; D gene unclear. The CDR3 has 14 amino acids. The V gene lost 6 bases and the J gene lost 0 bases, with 11 bases spanning the gap. In germline, CDR1 is MNHNS, CDR2 SASEGT. The CDR3 nucleotides are TGTGCCAGCAGCTCAACGACGGTGAACACTGAAGCTTTCTTT. Translated: CASSSTTVNTEAFF.

The rearrangement joins TRBV20-1 to TRBJ2-1; TRBD1 might be the D (5 bases). Germline loops: CDR1 DFQATT, CDR2 SNEGSKA (reference sequence). The CDR3 runs 16 residues. V lost 6 bases to trimming and J lost 7 bases, with 25 bases between them. Here the CDR3 DNA reads TGCAGTGCCGTGGGCAGGGCGATCTACTCTGGAAATGAGCAGTTCTTC. This codes for CSAVGRAIYSGNEQFF.

This clonotype occurred many times. This chain links TRBV12-3 or TRBV12-4 with TRBJ1-5; 9 nucleotides align to TRBD1. With V trimmed by 5 bases and J by 2 bases, 4 bases remained unmatched. The CDR3 has 15 amino acids. The chain's CDR3 is CASSTGGKGNQPQHF. The CDR3 bases are TGTGCCAGCAGTACAGGGGGCAAGGGCAATCAGCCCCAGCATTTT.

This clonotype was picked up many times. This chain links TRBV3-1 with TRBJ2-1; 7 bases agree with TRBD2. The CDR3 consists of 16 residues. J gave up 4 bases and V 0 bases, and 6 bases lay outside the gene matches. From germline, CDR1 is LGHDT and CDR2 YNNKEL (reference sequence). The CDR3 loop reads CASSQDMSGAYNEQFF. CDR3 DNA: TGTGCCAGCAGCCAAGATATGAGCGGGGCTTACAATGAGCAGTTCTTC.

This clonotype was detected ten times or more. The chain couples TRBV2 to TRBJ1-3; D might be TRBD1 (6 bases). This CDR3 has 14 residues. V lost 5 bases to trimming and J lost 2 bases, with 10 bases between them. The V gene's germline CDR1 is SNHLY and CDR2 FYNNEI. CDR3 nucleotides: TGTGCCAGCAGTTCACAGGGAACTGGAAACACCATATATTTT. Translated: CASSSQGTGNTIYF.